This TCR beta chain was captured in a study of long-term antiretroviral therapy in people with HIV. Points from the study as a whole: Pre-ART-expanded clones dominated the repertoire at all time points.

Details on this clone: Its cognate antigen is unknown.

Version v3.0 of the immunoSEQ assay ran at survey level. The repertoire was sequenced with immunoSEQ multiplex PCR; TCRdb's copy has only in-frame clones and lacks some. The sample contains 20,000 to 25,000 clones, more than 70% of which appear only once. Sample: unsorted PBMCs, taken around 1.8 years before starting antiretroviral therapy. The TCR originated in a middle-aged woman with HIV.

This chain's CDR3 is CASSSAGTGIYEQYF. The CDR3 region has the DNA TGTGCCAGCAGCTCCGCCGGGACCGGAATTTACGAGCAGTACTTC. The genes are TRBV7-9 and TRBJ2-7, with D tentatively TRBD1 or TRBD2 (5 bases each). The germline CDR1 and CDR2 sequences are SEHNR and FQNEAQ (reference sequence). Trimming left V 4 bases short and J 4 bases short, with 17 bases between. This CDR3 has 15 amino acids. The full variable domain, its missing parts supplied by reference TRBV7-9 and TRBJ2-7, is DTGVSQNPRHKITKRGQNVTFRCDPISEHNRLYWYRQTLGQGPEFLTYFQNEAQLEKSRLLSDRFSAERPKGSFSTLEIQRTEQGDSAMYLCASSSAGTGIYEQYFGPGTRLTVT.